This T cell receptor beta chain was recorded in a study of blood T cell repertoires in COVID-19. About the research overall: The United States, Italy and Spain were the sources of the acute and convalescent COVID-19 samples. From T cells, B-cell-depleted T cells, or PBMCs came the material, which was cDNA or gDNA.

Per the germline V gene, CDR1 is KGHSH and CDR2 is LQKENI. The CDR3 runs to 16 residues. Between the trimmed V and J ends, which lost 3 bases and 4 bases, there was a span of 16 bases. Methods used by the authors: Estimation of nucleated cell counts relied on the amplification of reference gene primers. Using immunoSEQ multiplex PCR, the repertoire was profiled, and TCRdb retains in-frame clones only, with some absent. The V and J calls and clone size are taken from that table; D and trimming were inferred from the DNA. The data show 200,000 to 250,000 clones, approximately 84% seen once. The specimen sequenced was peripheral blood. This receptor was identified in a woman of 80 years or more with acute or convalescent COVID-19. The chain recombines TRBV18 with TRBJ2-1; weak D call: TRBD1 (6 bases). The CDR3 nucleotides read TGTGCCAGCTCACCTTTATCCAGGGGTCTTTACAATGAGCAGTTCTTC. Encoded protein: CASSPLSRGLYNEQFF.